These 25 T cell receptor beta chains were all obtained from the same sample, sequenced in a study of blood T cell repertoires in COVID-19. Profiling relied on immunoSEQ multiplex PCR, and the TCRdb table lists in-frame clones only, not all of them. The data show 380,000 or so clones, with more than 75% seen just once and under 1.2% held by the top ten. The sequencing input was peripheral blood. These receptors all stem from a human donor with acute or convalescent COVID-19. The donor label of this sample is uncertain.

V gene TRBV18 combines with J gene TRBJ2-2; TRBD1 matches at 9 bases. The length of the CDR3 is 17 residues. Trimming cost V 5 bases and J 4 bases; bases outside gene matches: 11. CDR1 KGHSH and CDR2 LQKENI come from the germline V gene. Here the CDR3 reads CASSNAGTGLITGELFF. CDR3 bases: TGTGCCAGCTCAAACGCCGGGACAGGGCTTATCACCGGGGAGCTGTTTTTT.

This CDR3 reads CASSLLSREAFF. The CDR3 region has the DNA TGTGCCAGCAGCTTGTTGAGTCGGGAAGCTTTCTTT. The chain employs TRBV5-5 and TRBJ1-1; D is unresolved. Trimming removed 1 base at V and 8 bases at J, with 9 bases between. In germline, CDR1 is SGHKS, CDR2 YYEKEE (reference sequence). The CDR3 sequence is 12 residues long.

The chain joins TRBV6-5 to TRBJ1-1; 9 bases line up with TRBD1. V dropped 6 bases and J dropped 5; count of bases not matched to a gene: 7. The length of the CDR3 is 14 residues. The germline V gene encodes CDR1 MNHEY and CDR2 SVGAGI. The CDR3 nucleotides read TGTGCCAGCAGGAAGGACAGGGGTGGGACTGAAGCTTTCTTT. Amino acids: CASRKDRGGTEAFF.

This chain connects TRBV1 to TRBJ1-4; the table's TRBD1 call for D was not verified on the DNA. TRBV1 constitutes a pseudogene. CDR3 length: 18 residues. The CDR3 sequence is CTSSRSSGRGHTNEKLFF. CDR3 sequence (DNA): TGCACCAGCAGCCGATCCTCGGGAAGGGGGCATACTAATGAAAAACTGTTTTTT.

This sequence joins TRBV10-1 and TRBJ2-3; 9 bases are shared with TRBD2. The length of the CDR3 is 14 residues. J lost 11 bases, V lost 2 bases, and 8 bases had no gene match. Germline V gene sequence: CDR1 WNHNN, CDR2 SYGVQD (reference sequence). In DNA form, the CDR3 reads TGCGCCAGCAGTGAGAGTCTAGCGGGAAGAGTGCAGTATTTT. Translation: CASSESLAGRVQYF.

This clone has more than one count but fewer than ten. The chain combines TRBV4-1 with TRBJ1-6; 9 nucleotides agree with TRBD1. The CDR3 is 18 residues long. V dropped 1 base and J dropped 8; count of bases not matched to a gene: 12. Per germline, CDR1 MGHRA and CDR2 YSYEKL. The CDR3 bases are TGCGCCAGCAGCCAAGTCGTCCTAGTACGGACAGGGGATTCACCCCTCCACTTT. Translating gives CASSQVVLVRTGDSPLHF.

This clone turned up a few times. The chain recombines TRBV21-1 with TRBJ1-2; TRBD1, the D gene given by the table, was not confirmed from the DNA. TRBV21-1 is annotated as a pseudogene. The CDR3 length is 17 residues. CDR3 amino acids: CASSFRTAGNERDSYTF. CDR3 bases: TGTGCCAGCAGCTTCCGGACAGCTGGGAATGAGAGGGATAGCTACACCTTC.

The genes are TRBV18 and TRBJ2-1, with a tentative D call TRBD1 (6 bases). V was trimmed by 4 bases and J by 3 bases, leaving 10 bases between them. Germline CDR1 and CDR2: KGHSH and LQKENI. There are 14 residues in the CDR3. The CDR3 sequence is CASSRTDVYNEQFF. CDR3 nucleotides: TGTGCCAGCTCACGGACAGATGTCTACAATGAGCAGTTCTTC.

V and J are TRBV11-3 and TRBJ2-7; 7 bases match TRBD1. Trimming cost V 5 bases and J 6 bases; bases outside gene matches: 4. The CDR3 totals 12 residues. Germline V gene sequence: CDR1 SGHNT, CDR2 YENEEA. The DNA for the CDR3 is TGTGCCAGCAGCCCAGACAGGGTCGAGCAGTACTTC. Residues: CASSPDRVEQYF.

The V call is TRBV3-1 (or the pseudogene TRBV3-2), the J call TRBJ1-1; D remains unclear. This CDR3 region has 16 residues. In germline, CDR1 is LGHDT, CDR2 YNNKEL (reference sequence). The V end was cut by 4 bases, the J end by 0 bases, with 15 bases between. CDR3 sequence (DNA): TGTGCCAGCAGCCTGTCATTTCAGAGGGTGAACACTGAAGCTTTCTTT. Translating gives CASSLSFQRVNTEAFF.

The chain combines TRBV6-6 with TRBJ1-3, with unresolved D. V shed 2 bases and J shed 4 bases, with 9 bases lying between them. The germline V gene encodes CDR1 MNHNY and CDR2 SVGAGI (reference sequence). The CDR3 length is 14 residues. CDR3 sequence (DNA): TGTGCCAGCAGTTACGGGGAGTCGGGAAACACCATATATTTT. Translated, it gives CASSYGESGNTIYF.

The gene calls are TRBV3-1 (or the pseudogene TRBV3-2) and TRBJ1-6, with D perhaps matching TRBD1 (5 bases). The CDR3 runs 16 residues. Trimming pared 4 bases from V and 7 bases from J, leaving 17 bases between. Per the germline V gene, CDR1 is LGHDT and CDR2 is YNNKEL (reference sequence). In DNA form, the CDR3 reads TGTGCCAGCAGCCCGGGGGGAGGCCGAGTAAATTCACCCCTCCACTTT. Protein product: CASSPGGGRVNSPLHF.

This clone came up a few times. The J gene is TRBJ1-5, the V gene TRBV4-1; D uncertain. The germline gives CDR1 MGHRA, CDR2 YSYEKL. The CDR3 totals 16 residues. V was clipped by 4 bases and J by 1 base, with 14 bases between them. The chain's CDR3 is CASSLMSGSSNQPQHF. As DNA, the CDR3 is TGCGCCAGCAGCCTAATGTCGGGATCGAGCAATCAGCCCCAGCATTTT.

The chain joins TRBV14 to TRBJ2-1; 13 bases are shared with TRBD2. V shed 4 bases and J 7 bases; nucleotides not matched to a gene: 4. In germline, CDR1 is SGHDN, CDR2 FVKESK. The CDR3 is 15 residues long. CDR3 sequence (DNA): TGTGCCAGCAGCCCACTAGCGGGGGGGCGAAATGAGCAGTTCTTC. As protein: CASSPLAGGRNEQFF. Full variable domain (remainder filled in from reference TRBV14 and TRBJ2-1): EAGVTQFPSHSVIEKGQTVTLRCDPISGHDNLYWYRRVMGKEIKFLLHFVKESKQDESGMPNNRFLAERTGGTYSTLKVQPAELEDSGVYFCASSPLAGGRNEQFFGPGTRLTVL.

This clone came up once. The rearrangement uses TRBV10-3 and TRBJ1-3, with 7 positions matching TRBD1. The germline V gene encodes CDR1 ENHRY and CDR2 SYGVKD. This CDR3 comprises 15 residues. J gave up 0 bases and V 8 bases, and 7 bases lay outside the gene matches. The CDR3 DNA reads TGTGCCATCTCCACAGGGGCCTACTCTGGAAACACCATATATTTT. Encoded protein: CAISTGAYSGNTIYF.

This clone was counted a few times. The V and J genes are TRBV5-6 and TRBJ1-6, with TRBD1 matching over 7 bases. After removal of 2 bases from V and 6 bases from J, the junction contained 5 bases not matched to a gene. The CDR3 extends over 15 amino acids. The V gene's germline CDR1 is SGHDT and CDR2 YYEEEE. CDR3 sequence reads: CASSFTGVGNSPLHF. The DNA for the CDR3 is TGTGCCAGCAGCTTCACAGGGGTGGGTAATTCACCCCTCCACTTT.

The chain couples TRBV5-6 to TRBJ2-2; 7 bases fit TRBD1. The CDR3 is made up of 17 amino acids. V gave up 3 bases and J gave up 1 base; unmatched junction bases: 9. Germline CDR1 is SGHDT and CDR2 is YYEEEE. This chain's CDR3 is CASSSLLRTGNTGELFF. The CDR3 bases are TGTGCCAGCAGCTCGCTTTTGAGGACAGGGAACACCGGGGAGCTGTTTTTT.

The chain has TRBV5-1 and TRBJ1-3; TRBD1 aligns across 8 bases. The junction had 9 bases not matched to a gene; V was cut back by 5 bases and J by 2 bases. Per the germline V gene, CDR1 is SGHRS and CDR2 is YFSETQ. The CDR3 sequence is 16 residues long. CDR3 protein: CASSLLGQDTGNTIYF. The DNA for the CDR3 is TGCGCCAGCAGTTTACTGGGACAGGACACTGGAAACACCATATATTTT.

This rearrangement joins TRBV4-1 to TRBJ2-1; tentative D call: TRBD2 (6 bases). This CDR3 has 14 amino acids. In germline, CDR1 is MGHRA, CDR2 YSYEKL. The V end lost 5 bases, the J end lost 6 bases, and 14 bases lay between the germline ends. The CDR3 reads CASSGASAGNEQFF. For the CDR3, the DNA is TGCGCCAGCAGCGGGGCTAGCGCCGGCAATGAGCAGTTCTTC.

V is TRBV5-1 and J is TRBJ2-5; 9 nucleotides line up with TRBD1. The CDR3 contains 17 residues. Unmatched junction bases numbered 15, after V lost 4 bases and J lost 5 bases. Germline values: CDR1 SGHRS, CDR2 YFSETQ. The CDR3 nucleotides read TGCGCCAGCAGCCTACACGCGTCCCGGGACAGGGTTGAGACCCAGTACTTC. This sequence encodes CASSLHASRDRVETQYF.

CDR3 protein: CASSIQGLNTEAFF. The CDR3, as DNA: TGTGCCAGTAGTATACAGGGTCTGAACACTGAAGCTTTCTTT. The gene calls are TRBV19 and TRBJ1-1; tentatively, D is TRBD1 (5 bases). V was clipped by 2 bases and J by 0 bases, with 7 bases between them. The CDR3 consists of 14 residues. CDR1 is LNHDA, CDR2 SQIVND, per germline (reference sequence). Based on the CDR3 plus reference TRBV19 and TRBJ1-1, the full variable domain is DGGITQSPKYLFRKEGQNVTLSCEQNLNHDAMYWYRQDPGQGLRLIYYSQIVNDFQKGDIAEGYSVSREKKESFPLTVTSAQKNPTAFYLCASSIQGLNTEAFFGQGTRLTVV.

CDR3 residues: CASTLVRGEKLFF. CDR3 DNA sequence: TGTGCCAGCACCTTAGTCAGGGGTGAAAAACTGTTTTTT. This chain joins TRBV6-5 and TRBJ1-4; D is perhaps TRBD1 (6 bases). This CDR3 has 13 amino acids. CDR1 MNHEY and CDR2 SVGAGI come from the germline V gene. Trimming stripped 7 bases from V and 7 bases from J, with 13 bases between.

The chain employs TRBV25-1 and TRBJ2-3, with a possible D match to TRBD1 (7 bases). There are 15 residues in the CDR3. CDR1 and CDR2 (germline): MGHDK, SYGVNS. V was shortened by 4 bases and J by 6 bases, with 17 bases between the two germline ends. CDR3 nucleotides: TGTGCCAGCAGTGCTAGCCAGGGGGGTAAGGATACGCAGTATTTT. This gives the protein CASSASQGGKDTQYF.

The genes are TRBV5-8 and TRBJ1-5; D is uncertain. V was pared by 0 bases and J by 9 bases, with 7 bases between. The CDR3 contains 12 residues. CDR1 is SGHTS, CDR2 YDEGEE, per germline. CDR3 sequence (DNA): TGTGCCAGCAGCTTGGGCAGAGGGCCCCAGCATTTT. Amino acid sequence: CASSLGRGPQHF. Full variable domain (outside the CDR3, taken from reference TRBV5-8 and TRBJ1-5): EAGVTQSPTHLIKTRGQQATLRCSPISGHTSVYWYQQALGLGLQFLLWYDEGEERNRGNFPPRFSGRQFPNYSSELNVNALELEDSALYLCASSLGRGPQHFGDGTRLSIL.

This clone was seen only once. V is TRBV10-3 and J is TRBJ2-3; tentative D call: TRBD2 (6 bases). V dropped 3 bases and J dropped 2 bases, with 12 bases sitting between them. Germline V gene lookup returns CDR1 ENHRY and CDR2 SYGVKD. The CDR3 loop spans 15 amino acids. CDR3 in DNA: TGTGCCATCAGTGAATGGGACTTACTCACAGATACGCAGTATTTT. This sequence encodes CAISEWDLLTDTQYF.